The present entry profiles one T cell receptor beta chain with its context. The antigen is unknown. CDR3 length equals 16 residues. The ends lost 0 bases at V and 4 bases at J; junction bases unmatched: 7. Germline V lookup: CDR1 SGHDT, CDR2 YYEEEE. These data originate in a study of CD8+ T cells in alopecia areata. Regarding the study as a whole: The treated group had a single nonresponder, limiting CD8+ expansion-response conclusions.

RNA extraction and reverse transcription yielded cDNA as sequencing template. The data were produced by immunoSEQ multiplex PCR, yet TCRdb's version contains in-frame clones alone and is incomplete. The table shows 200,000 to 250,000 clones, with about 64% occurring only once. The treatment: oral pan-JAK inhibitor, 5-10 mg twice daily. The sequence was collected from a human donor with alopecia areata. Material: CD4+ T cells sorted from blood, obtained at week 4, from a patient treated with tofacitinib. The chain uses TRBV5-6 and TRBJ2-1, with 7 positions matching TRBD1. The CDR3 sequence: CASSLGPSGQYNEQFF. The CDR3 DNA sequence: TGTGCCAGCAGCTTGGGACCCTCGGGACAGTACAATGAGCAGTTCTTC.